This TCR beta chain originates from a study of blood T cell repertoires in COVID-19. The CDR3 runs to 13 residues. Looked up from germline, CDR1 is LNHDA and CDR2 is SQIVND (reference sequence). V trimming: 3 bases; J trimming: 4 bases; junction bases outside the gene matches: 1. Clones were sequenced by immunoSEQ multiplex PCR, and TCRdb holds only the in-frame ones, with some missing. The sample includes around 63,000 clones, approximately 87% seen only once; the top ten take around 6.6%. The sequence was obtained from a man between 60 and 75 years old with acute or convalescent COVID-19. The sample was peripheral blood. This chain joins TRBV19 and TRBJ1-2; 8 positions agree with TRBD1. DNA of the CDR3: TGTGCCAGTAGTATCGACAGGGGCTATGGCTACACCTTC. Its protein product is CASSIDRGYGYTF.